The 30 T cell receptor beta chains reported below all come from one sample, sequenced in a study of vaccination and CD4 T cells after COVID-19. As for treatment: approximately nine-day PBMC culture with coronavirus spike peptide pools or control peptides (ViraFEST assay). Oncomine TCR Beta short-read sequencing was applied to DNA from cultured CD4+ T cells. TCRdb re-called the PCR reads through MiXCR, storing one row per CDR3 protein. Here the sample spans approximately 14,000 distinct CDR3 sequences, just under 35% being singletons. These TCRs are of unknown antigen specificity. Material: cultured CD4+ T cells from blood. Every receptor here comes from a human donor with COVID-19.

This clonotype was recorded a few times. The J gene is TRBJ1-2, the V gene TRBV28; TRBD1 is a possible D gene (6 bases). Trimming took 8 bases from V and 6 from J, leaving 16 bases between them. The length of the CDR3 is 13 residues. Germline loops: CDR1 MDHEN, CDR2 SYDVKM. The CDR3 DNA is TGTGCCAGCGTAAGTCGACAGGTACATGGCTACACCTTC. It specifies CASVSRQVHGYTF.

The chain has TRBV10-3 and TRBJ2-2; perhaps TRBD1 as D (6 bases). The CDR3 runs 14 residues. V was trimmed by 10 bases and J by 1 base, leaving 13 bases between them. Germline V CDR1 and CDR2: ENHRY, SYGVKD. In DNA form, the CDR3 reads TGTGCCACCCACCCGGGACAGAACACCGGGGAGCTGTTTTTT. As protein: CATHPGQNTGELFF.

This clonotype was counted between two and nine times. V usage is TRBV2 and J usage is TRBJ1-5; 7 bases are a match to TRBD1. This CDR3 has 18 amino acids. CDR1 is SNHLY, CDR2 FYNNEI, per germline. Trimming at V came to 6 bases and at J to 0 bases, leaving 14 bases not matched to a gene. Here the CDR3 DNA reads TGTGCCAGCAGGGGGGGACAGTCGGTTCGGTATAGCAATCAGCCCCAGCATTTT. Translating gives CASRGGQSVRYSNQPQHF.

The chain employs TRBV9 and TRBJ1-5; TRBD1 matches at 7 bases. After removal of 4 bases from V and 3 bases from J, the junction contained 4 bases not matched to a gene. The CDR3 sequence is 14 residues long. Looked up from germline, CDR1 is SGDLS and CDR2 is YYNGEE. The CDR3 coding sequence is TGTGCCAGCAGCCCAGGGACAGTCAATCAGCCCCAGCATTTT. Amino acid sequence: CASSPGTVNQPQHF. Looking up the rest from reference TRBV9 and TRBJ1-5 gives the full variable domain: DSGVTQTPKHLITATGQRVTLRCSPRSGDLSVYWYQQSLDQGLQFLIQYYNGEERAKGNILERFSAQQFPDLHSELNLSSLELGDSALYFCASSPGTVNQPQHFGDGTRLSIL.

This clonotype was found a few times. The chain recombines TRBV7-2 with TRBJ1-1; D gene ambiguous. Per germline, CDR1 SGHTA and CDR2 FQGNSA. The CDR3 runs 15 residues. Trimming took off 0 bases at V and 6 bases at J, with 14 bases between the two ends. CDR3 protein: CASSLAGLFGAEAFF. CDR3 bases: TGTGCCAGCAGCTTAGCCGGACTCTTCGGGGCTGAAGCTTTCTTT.

The V call is TRBV20-1, the J call TRBJ2-5, with 7 bases lining up with TRBD1. CDR1 is DFQATT and CDR2 is SNEGSKA in the germline V gene (reference sequence). CDR3 size: 12 residues. CDR3 sequence (DNA): TGCAGCAAAAGCAAGACAGGGGAGACCCAGTACTTC. The encoded protein is CSKSKTGETQYF.

This chain joins TRBV5-8 and TRBJ2-3, with 8 positions matching TRBD2. The CDR3 loop spans 15 amino acids. The germline gives CDR1 SGHTS, CDR2 YDEGEE. V dropped 5 bases and J dropped 5; count of bases not matched to a gene: 10. The CDR3 loop reads CASRARGGWGDTQYF. The CDR3 nucleotides are TGTGCCAGCAGGGCTCGGGGGGGCTGGGGAGATACGCAGTATTTT.

The chain carries TRBV20-1 and TRBJ2-2; D is possibly TRBD1 (5 bases). This CDR3 contains 16 residues. Germline lookup yields CDR1 DFQATT and CDR2 SNEGSKA (reference sequence). Trimming left V 1 base short and J 1 base short, with 13 bases between. CDR3 sequence: CSARGQGSRNTGELFF. The CDR3, as DNA: TGCAGTGCTAGAGGGCAGGGATCCCGGAACACCGGGGAGCTGTTTTTT.

The rearrangement uses TRBV7-9 and TRBJ2-3, with no clear D. This CDR3 has 11 residues. Germline CDR1 SEHNR, CDR2 FQNEAQ (reference sequence). V was shortened by 6 bases and J by 2 bases, with 3 bases between the two germline ends. CDR3 amino acids: CASRNTDTQYF. In DNA form, the CDR3 reads TGTGCCAGCAGGAACACAGATACGCAGTATTTT.

This clonotype was found a few times. The V call is TRBV6-1, the J call TRBJ2-3; 7 bases agree with TRBD1. Germline V gives CDR1 MNHNS, CDR2 SASEGT. The V and J ends lost 8 bases and 0 bases, in that order; junction bases with no gene match: 8. The CDR3 runs 15 residues. CDR3 loop: CASWFGTASTDTQYF. CDR3 bases: TGTGCCAGCTGGTTTGGGACAGCTAGCACAGATACGCAGTATTTT.

This clonotype came up a few times. The chain uses TRBV6-1 and TRBJ1-5, with D maybe TRBD1 (5 bases). This CDR3 comprises 14 residues. CDR1 and CDR2 from the germline V gene are MNHNS and SASEGT. Trimming stripped 5 bases from V and 2 bases from J, with 10 bases between. The CDR3: CASSRDGGNQPQHF. The CDR3, as DNA: TGTGCCAGCAGTCGGGACGGCGGCAATCAGCCCCAGCATTTT.

This clonotype is labeled as medium-sized. The chain is built from TRBV6-1 and TRBJ1-2; TRBD1 agrees at 9 bases. Germline values: CDR1 MNHNS, CDR2 SASEGT. The CDR3 has 15 residues. With 6 bases clipped from V and 7 bases from J, the junction kept 12 bases outside the gene matches. The CDR3 sequence: CASREEGQGIRGYTF. The CDR3 region has the DNA TGTGCCAGCAGGGAGGAGGGACAGGGAATTCGTGGCTACACCTTC.

The rearrangement uses TRBV7-2 and TRBJ1-5; 8 bases match TRBD1. CDR1 and CDR2 (germline): SGHTA, FQGNSA. The CDR3 contains 16 residues. Trimming removed 5 bases from V and 5 bases from J; junction bases left unmatched: 11. The CDR3, as DNA: TGTGCCAGCAGCCTCACCGGGGCAGGGGGCCATCAGCCCCAGCATTTT. Its translation is CASSLTGAGGHQPQHF.

Here the CDR3 reads CASSLGSRDNEQFF. CDR3 in DNA: TGTGCCAGCAGCTTAGGTAGCAGAGACAATGAGCAGTTCTTC. The genes are TRBV7-2 and TRBJ2-1; D is ambiguous. The CDR3 totals 14 residues. V dropped 1 base and J dropped 5 bases, with 9 bases sitting between them. Germline CDR1 SGHTA, CDR2 FQGNSA.

The chain is built from TRBV6-4 and TRBJ1-2; D not certain. The germline gives CDR1 MRHNA, CDR2 SNTAGT. The CDR3 is 11 residues long. V lost 0 bases and J lost 8, with 4 bases in between. The chain's CDR3 is CASSDSRGYTF. Written as DNA, the CDR3 is TGTGCCAGCAGTGACTCTAGAGGCTACACCTTC.

Of note for this clonotype: The conserved phenylalanine or tryptophan is not found at the CDR3 terminus, so this likely reflects a read error. The rearrangement links TRBV30 to TRBJ1-4; tentative D call: TRBD1 (5 bases). The CDR3 totals 12 residues. V was shortened by 4 bases and J by 5 bases, with 8 bases between the two germline ends. Per germline, CDR1 GTSNPN and CDR2 SVGIG (reference sequence). The DNA of the CDR3 is TGTGCCTGGATGGGGGGGAATGAAAAACTGTTTATT. The encoded protein is CAWMGGNEKLFI.

This clonotype is medium-sized by share. This sequence joins TRBV20-1 and TRBJ1-3; tentative D call: TRBD1 (6 bases). The V end lost 3 bases, the J end lost 0 bases, and 15 bases lay between the germline ends. Germline V gene sequence: CDR1 DFQATT, CDR2 SNEGSKA (reference sequence). CDR3 length: 16 amino acids. CDR3 in amino acids: CSASRPGQASGNTIYF. The CDR3 DNA follows: TGCAGTGCTAGCCGACCGGGACAAGCCTCTGGAAACACCATATATTTT.

The V call is TRBV6-1, the J call TRBJ1-2, with TRBD1 matching 8 bases. With V trimmed by 7 bases and J by 4 bases, 8 bases remained unmatched. CDR3 length equals 14 residues. Looked up from germline, CDR1 is MNHNS and CDR2 is SASEGT. CDR3 residues: CASMPGQASYGYTF. CDR3 DNA: TGTGCCAGCATGCCGGGACAGGCGTCCTATGGCTACACCTTC.

The rearrangement uses TRBV11-1 and TRBJ2-3; 12 bases match TRBD2. In germline, CDR1 is SGHAT, CDR2 FQDESV (reference sequence). With V trimmed by 0 bases and J by 6 bases, 4 bases remained unmatched. CDR3 length: 16 residues. CDR3 in DNA: TGTGCCAGCAGCTTAGCGCTTACTAGCGGGGGGGATACGCAGTATTTT. It is translated as CASSLALTSGGDTQYF.

The chain links TRBV6-1 to TRBJ2-1; D perhaps matches TRBD1 (6 bases). V lost 4 bases and J 9 bases, leaving 13 bases between the germline ends. Germline lookup yields CDR1 MNHNS and CDR2 SASEGT. This CDR3 has 13 residues. The CDR3 is CASSGTGMGEQFF. CDR3 coding DNA: TGTGCCAGCAGTGGAACAGGGATGGGTGAGCAGTTCTTC.

The table lists this clonotype with a few counts. V gene TRBV12-3 or TRBV12-4 combines with J gene TRBJ2-5; D is uncertain. V was pared by 3 bases and J by 2 bases, with 7 bases between. This CDR3 contains 13 residues. The CDR3 here is CASSLERQETQYF. The CDR3 DNA is TGTGCCAGCAGTTTGGAGAGACAAGAGACCCAGTACTTC.

This clonotype was seen a handful of times. J is TRBJ2-7 and V is TRBV20-1; D uncertain. Deletions cut 3 bases from V and 5 bases from J, with 14 bases between. Germline values: CDR1 DFQATT, CDR2 SNEGSKA (reference sequence). This CDR3 has 13 amino acids. This CDR3 reads CSASGQANHEQYF. The CDR3, as DNA: TGCAGTGCTAGCGGGCAGGCGAACCACGAGCAGTACTTC.

V and J are TRBV7-2 and TRBJ2-2, with D hard to call. The CDR3 is 14 amino acids. From germline, CDR1 is SGHTA and CDR2 FQGNSA. Deletions cut 1 base from V and 1 base from J, with 4 bases between. The chain's CDR3 is CASSLEQNTGELFF. CDR3 nucleotides: TGTGCCAGCAGCTTAGAACAGAACACCGGGGAGCTGTTTTTT.

This chain joins TRBV28 and TRBJ1-6, with 10 bases aligning to TRBD1. This CDR3 comprises 15 residues. The V gene's germline CDR1 is MDHEN and CDR2 SYDVKM. With 5 bases clipped from V and 7 bases from J, the junction kept 5 bases outside the gene matches. CDR3 loop: CASSPAGQGNSPLHF. DNA for the CDR3: TGTGCCAGCAGTCCGGCGGGACAGGGGAATTCACCCCTCCACTTT.

The table lists this clonotype with a few counts. This sequence joins TRBV11-2 and TRBJ1-5; D possibly corresponds to TRBD1 (5 bases). The CDR3 consists of 17 residues. Looked up from germline, CDR1 is SGHAT and CDR2 is FQNNGV. V lost 5 bases to trimming and J lost 1 base, with 18 bases between them. CDR3 loop: CASSPLRRVVSNQPQHF. CDR3 in DNA: TGTGCCAGCAGCCCCCTCCGCAGGGTGGTGAGCAATCAGCCCCAGCATTTT.

The chain carries TRBV5-4 and TRBJ1-2; D is undetermined. Per germline, CDR1 SGHNT and CDR2 YYREEE (reference sequence). The CDR3 has 15 residues. Trimming shortened V by 2 bases and J by 6 bases, and 17 bases separated the two germline ends. CDR3 DNA: TGTGCCAGCAGCTTCGGTAGCGGGATTCGGGATGGCTACACCTTC. It encodes CASSFGSGIRDGYTF. Full variable domain (remainder filled in from reference TRBV5-4 and TRBJ1-2): ETGVTQSPTHLIKTRGQQVTLRCSSQSGHNTVSWYQQALGQGPQFIFQYYREEENGRGNFPPRFSGLQFPNYSSELNVNALELDDSALYLCASSFGSGIRDGYTFGSGTRLTVV.

This clonotype was detected a few times. J is TRBJ1-6 and V is TRBV6-4; TRBD1 might be the D (5 bases). The germline CDR1 and CDR2 sequences are MRHNA and SNTAGT. This CDR3 region has 13 residues. Trimming took off 5 bases at V and 10 bases at J, with 12 bases between the two ends. The CDR3 here is CASSRDGGSPLHF. The DNA for the CDR3 is TGTGCCAGCAGTCGGGACGGTGGGTCACCCCTCCACTTT.

V gene TRBV6-1 combines with J gene TRBJ1-1; no clear D gene. V lost 7 bases to trimming and J lost 2 bases, with 14 bases between them. CDR1 MNHNS and CDR2 SASEGT come from the germline V gene. This CDR3 has 14 amino acids. Here the CDR3 DNA reads TGTGCCAGCACCTCAACCGGGAGTAACACTGAAGCTTTCTTT. Its translation: CASTSTGSNTEAFF.

The rearrangement links TRBV30 to TRBJ1-2, with TRBD1 as a possible D gene (6 bases). There are 14 residues in the CDR3. Trimming cost V 2 bases and J 0 bases, with 10 bases left between them. Germline V lookup: CDR1 GTSNPN, CDR2 SVGIG (reference sequence). The CDR3 DNA is TGTGCCTGGAGTAGGCAGGGGCCTAACTATGGCTACACCTTC. Translating gives CAWSRQGPNYGYTF.

This clonotype was seen a handful of times. The V and J genes are TRBV28 and TRBJ1-1, with TRBD1 as a possible D gene (5 bases). V dropped 7 bases and J dropped 1 base, with 13 bases sitting between them. This CDR3 is 14 amino acids long. CDR1 and CDR2 (germline): MDHEN, SYDVKM. Here the CDR3 reads CASTRRGWNTEAFF. Written as DNA, the CDR3 is TGTGCCAGCACGCGGCGGGGGTGGAACACTGAAGCTTTCTTT.